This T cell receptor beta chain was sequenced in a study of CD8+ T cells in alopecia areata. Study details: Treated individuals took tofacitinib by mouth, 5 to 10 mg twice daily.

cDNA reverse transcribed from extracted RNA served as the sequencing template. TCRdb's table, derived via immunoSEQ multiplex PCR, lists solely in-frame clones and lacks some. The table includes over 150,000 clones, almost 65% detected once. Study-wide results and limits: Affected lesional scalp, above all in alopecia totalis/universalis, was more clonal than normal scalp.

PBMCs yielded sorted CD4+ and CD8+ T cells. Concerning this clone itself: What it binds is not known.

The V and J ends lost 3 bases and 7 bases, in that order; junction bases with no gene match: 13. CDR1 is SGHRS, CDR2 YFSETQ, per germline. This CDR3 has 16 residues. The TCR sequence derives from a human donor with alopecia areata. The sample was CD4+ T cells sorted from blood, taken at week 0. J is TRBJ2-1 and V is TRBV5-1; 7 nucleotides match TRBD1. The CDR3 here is CASSWGDRELLNEQFF. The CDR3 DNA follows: TGCGCCAGCAGCTGGGGAGACAGGGAACTTTTAAATGAGCAGTTCTTC.